This T cell receptor (beta chain) was sequenced during a study of type 1 and type 2 diabetes patients. Study-wide points: With limited T2D and control samples, some T1D-only expanded clones may not be T1D-specific. Type 2 diabetes patients had few highly-expanded CD4+ clones, median one.

PCR was run on genomic DNA. Amplification of the beta chain CDR3 used 30 forward and 13 reverse multiplex primers. Each CDR3 protein is one row after TCRdb ran MiXCR on the multiplex PCR reads. The sample has about 250,000 distinct CDR3 sequences, roughly 50% seen once; the top ten hold roughly an eighth. Note on this clonotype: Antigen specificity is unknown.

Other autoimmune diseases and infections within the past four weeks excluded donors. Peripheral blood, around 10 milliliters per participant, was collected. J was trimmed by 2 bases and V by 10 bases; bases with no gene match: 2. From germline, CDR1 is SNHLY and CDR2 FYNNEI. The CDR3 spans 12 residues. This chain links TRBV2 with TRBJ1-2; 9 bases map to TRBD1. This sequence originates from a man between 18 and 29 years old with type 2 diabetes. Sequencing input: peripheral blood mononuclear cells (PBMCs). The DNA for the CDR3 is TGTGCCACCGGACAGGGGAACTATGGCTACACCTTC. Translated, it gives CATGQGNYGYTF.